The 14 T cell receptor beta chains below all came from one sample that was sequenced in a study of blood T cells in healthy people across ages. A second roughly 7 to 12 cycle PCR used barcoded and J-beta primers. TCRdb fed the 5' RACE reads into MiXCR, producing one record per CDR3 protein. The sample lists 1.5 million to 2 million distinct CDR3 sequences; 28% were seen once. The sample comprised blood. The receptor source for this set is a woman under 40 in good health.

The J gene is TRBJ1-1, the V gene TRBV2, with a weak D call TRBD1 (5 bases). This CDR3 is 14 amino acids long. Germline V CDR1 and CDR2: SNHLY, FYNNEI. V gave up 5 bases and J gave up 4 bases, with 14 bases separating them. DNA for the CDR3: TGTGCCAGCAGTAACCCCCGGGGGAGCACTGAAGCTTTCTTT. Residues: CASSNPRGSTEAFF.

This clonotype has only a few counts. The chain combines TRBV11-2 with TRBJ2-7; D ambiguous. Germline V gene lookup returns CDR1 SGHAT and CDR2 FQNNGV. With 5 bases removed from V and 1 base from J, the gap between germline ends came to 12 bases. The CDR3 has 14 amino acids. CDR3 region: CASSPGRASYEQYF. The CDR3 DNA sequence: TGTGCCAGCAGCCCTGGACGGGCGTCCTACGAGCAGTACTTC.

This clonotype has at least ten counts. This chain connects TRBV7-3 to TRBJ2-1; D possibly uses TRBD1 or TRBD2 (5 bases each). The CDR3 covers 15 residues. Germline V gene data show CDR1 as SGHTA and CDR2 as FQGTGA. V was clipped by 0 bases and J by 2 bases, with 8 bases between them. CDR3 DNA sequence: TGTGCCAGCAGCTTAACCGGGGCTCCCTACAATGAGCAGTTCTTC. Protein product: CASSLTGAPYNEQFF.

The rearrangement uses TRBV6-6 and TRBJ2-7; a weak D match, TRBD1 (5 bases). With 6 bases removed from V and 1 base from J, the gap between germline ends came to 16 bases. CDR1 and CDR2 from the germline V gene are MNHNY and SVGAGI (reference sequence). The CDR3 extends over 15 amino acids. The CDR3 DNA sequence: TGTGCCAGCAGCGTAGAAGGGGCAGGGTCCTACGAGCAGTACTTC. This sequence encodes CASSVEGAGSYEQYF.

The sample holds many counts of this clonotype. The rearrangement links TRBV5-1 to TRBJ2-4; D is uncertain. Germline CDR1 is SGHRS and CDR2 is YFSETQ. The CDR3 consists of 13 residues. The germline V and J ends were trimmed by 0 bases and 8 bases, with 9 bases remaining between them. DNA for the CDR3: TGCGCCAGCAGCTTGGCGGCGTTTGACATTCAGTACTTC. It translates to CASSLAAFDIQYF.

This chain connects TRBV7-9 to TRBJ2-4; 7 nucleotides match TRBD1. The CDR3 contains 16 residues. V shed 5 bases and J 3 bases; nucleotides not matched to a gene: 10. Per germline, CDR1 SEHNR and CDR2 FQNEAQ (reference sequence). The DNA for the CDR3 is TGTGCCAGCAGCCCAGGGGGTTTAAATGGCAAAAACATTCAGTACTTC. Its translation: CASSPGGLNGKNIQYF. The full variable domain, rest sourced from reference TRBV7-9 and TRBJ2-4, is DTGVSQNPRHKITKRGQNVTFRCDPISEHNRLYWYRQTLGQGPEFLTYFQNEAQLEKSRLLSDRFSAERPKGSFSTLEIQRTEQGDSAMYLCASSPGGLNGKNIQYFGAGTRLSVL.

This clonotype was detected only once. This sequence joins TRBV5-1 and TRBJ2-3; D is ambiguous. The length of the CDR3 is 15 residues. Trimming removed 0 bases from V and 2 bases from J, with 10 bases in between. Germline loops: CDR1 SGHRS, CDR2 YFSETQ. The CDR3 loop is CASSLGKPLTDTQYF. For the CDR3, the DNA is TGCGCCAGCAGCTTGGGGAAACCCCTCACAGATACGCAGTATTTT.

CDR3 sequence reads: CSVCDGTGNQPQHF. The CDR3 region has the DNA TGCAGCGTCTGTGACGGGACAGGAAATCAGCCCCAGCATTTT. The V call is TRBV29-1, the J call TRBJ1-5, with 8 bases identical to TRBD1. This CDR3 region has 14 residues. Germline V CDR1 and CDR2: SQVTM, ANQGSEA. With V trimmed by 6 bases and J by 4 bases, 8 bases remained unmatched.

This clonotype was seen more than once but under ten times. This sequence joins TRBV5-1 and TRBJ1-1; D is unresolved. With 4 bases removed from V and 6 bases from J, the gap between germline ends came to 16 bases. This CDR3 has 14 residues. Germline loops: CDR1 SGHRS, CDR2 YFSETQ. CDR3 nucleotides: TGCGCCAGCAGCGGCTCCGACGGACGGCCTGAAGCTTTCTTT. Amino acids: CASSGSDGRPEAFF.

The chain joins TRBV28 to TRBJ1-2, with 7 positions matching TRBD1. Germline CDR1 is MDHEN and CDR2 is SYDVKM. The CDR3 is 13 residues long. J gave up 8 bases and V 3 bases, and 6 bases lay outside the gene matches. CDR3 residues: CASSFSRGVGYTF. The CDR3 DNA reads TGTGCCAGCAGTTTCAGCAGGGGGGTAGGCTACACCTTC.

The CDR3 region has the DNA TGCGCCAGCAGCGCGGGATACGGGGAGACCCAGTACTTC. Residues: CASSAGYGETQYF. The chain has TRBV5-1 and TRBJ2-5; D possibly corresponds to TRBD2 (6 bases). The CDR3 runs to 13 residues. V lost 4 bases and J lost 5, with 12 bases in between. The germline gives CDR1 SGHRS, CDR2 YFSETQ.

This clonotype was counted many times. The chain uses TRBV7-2 and TRBJ2-3; 11 bases align to TRBD2. The CDR3 is 14 amino acids. The J segment lost 4 bases and the V segment lost 3 bases, leaving 0 bases of the junction unmatched. Germline CDR1 reads SGHTA; CDR2 reads FQGNSA. The CDR3 nucleotides are TGTGCCAGCAGCTTTAGCGGGGGGGCAGATACGCAGTATTTT. It encodes CASSFSGGADTQYF.

The chain links TRBV7-9 to TRBJ1-1; D call uncertain. V gave up 5 bases and J gave up 5 bases, with 18 bases separating them. CDR1 is SEHNR, CDR2 FQNEAQ, per germline (reference sequence). The CDR3 consists of 15 residues. The CDR3 reads CASSPHLLGGTEAFF. In DNA form, the CDR3 reads TGTGCCAGCAGCCCCCACCTCTTAGGAGGGACTGAAGCTTTCTTT.

This clonotype has at least ten counts. The chain is built from TRBV29-1 and TRBJ1-4, with D uncertain. Germline assignment: CDR1 SQVTM and CDR2 ANQGSEA. The ends were cut back, 7 bases at V and 0 bases at J, with 9 bases in the middle. The CDR3 consists of 13 residues. CDR3 DNA sequence: TGCAGCGGTAACAACCCAACTAATGAAAAACTGTTTTTT. This codes for CSGNNPTNEKLFF. The complete variable domain, with remaining parts taken from reference TRBV29-1 and TRBJ1-4, reads SAVISQKPSRDICQRGTSLTIQCQVDSQVTMMFWYRQQPGQSLTLIATANQGSEATYESGFVIDKFPISRPNLTFSTLTVSNMSPEDSSIYLCSGNNPTNEKLFFGSGTQLSVL.